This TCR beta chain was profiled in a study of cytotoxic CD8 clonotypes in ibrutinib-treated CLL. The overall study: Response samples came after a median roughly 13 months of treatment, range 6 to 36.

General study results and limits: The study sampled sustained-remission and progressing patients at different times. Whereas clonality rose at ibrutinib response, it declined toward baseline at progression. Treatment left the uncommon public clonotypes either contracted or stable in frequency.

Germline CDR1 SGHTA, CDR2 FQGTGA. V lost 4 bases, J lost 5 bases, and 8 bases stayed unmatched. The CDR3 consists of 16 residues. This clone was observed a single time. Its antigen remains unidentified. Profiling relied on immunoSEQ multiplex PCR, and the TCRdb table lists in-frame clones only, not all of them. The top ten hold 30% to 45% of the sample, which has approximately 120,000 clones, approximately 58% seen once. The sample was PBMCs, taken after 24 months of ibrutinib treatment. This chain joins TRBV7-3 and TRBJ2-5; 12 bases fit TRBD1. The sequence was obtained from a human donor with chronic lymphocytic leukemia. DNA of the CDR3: TGTGCCAGCAGCTCGGGACAGGGGGCGCGACGGGAGACCCAGTACTTC. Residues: CASSSGQGARRETQYF.